Presented here are 28 T cell receptor beta chains from one specimen sequenced in a study of blood T cell repertoires in COVID-19 (dated by TCRdb to about 2020). Receptors were amplified or captured by the immunoSEQ multiplex PCR assay. Drawn from immuneACCESS, this table holds only the in-frame rearrangements with V and J called that TCRdb kept. Clones are partly lost; checked studies trace under half to an unresolved V gene and leave the rest unexplained. The sample contains 20,000 to 30,000 clones, around 86% of them found a single time. Around 7% of the sample is taken by the ten largest. Sequenced material: peripheral blood. The receptors were gathered from a man between 65 and 80 years old with acute or convalescent COVID-19.

The chain has TRBV7-6 and TRBJ2-5; D may be TRBD1 (6 bases). Trimming cost V 8 bases and J 7 bases, with 23 bases left between them. CDR1 is SGHVS and CDR2 is FNYEAQ in the germline V gene. The CDR3 is made up of 15 amino acids. In nucleotides, the CDR3 is TGTGCCAGCCTTGGGCAGGGGACGCCTGGGGGGACCCAGTACTTC. Protein product: CASLGQGTPGGTQYF.

This chain joins TRBV7-9 and TRBJ2-2; 10 nucleotides match TRBD2. Germline lookup yields CDR1 SEHNR and CDR2 FQNEAQ (reference sequence). The V and J ends lost 5 bases and 4 bases, in that order; junction bases with no gene match: 4. This CDR3 is 15 amino acids long. The chain's CDR3 is CASSVLAGATGELFF. DNA for the CDR3: TGTGCCAGCAGCGTCCTAGCGGGAGCCACCGGGGAGCTGTTTTTT.

The chain uses TRBV6-1 and TRBJ1-1, with TRBD1 matching 7 bases. The CDR3 runs 13 residues. Trimming took 5 bases from V and 1 from J; bases not matched to a gene: 1. Germline loops: CDR1 MNHNS, CDR2 SASEGT. CDR3 sequence: CASSWTGNTEAFF. As DNA, the CDR3 is TGTGCCAGCAGTTGGACAGGGAACACTGAAGCTTTCTTT.

This clone was seen just once. V and J are TRBV2 and TRBJ1-2; D call uncertain. The germline CDR1 and CDR2 sequences are SNHLY and FYNNEI. CDR3 size: 17 residues. Trimming took 4 bases from V and 0 from J, leaving 18 bases between them. Here the CDR3 reads CASSGWARSEANYGYTF. The CDR3, as DNA: TGTGCCAGCAGTGGTTGGGCGCGTTCCGAAGCTAACTATGGCTACACCTTC.

The rearrangement uses TRBV6-6 and TRBJ1-4, with a tentative D call TRBD1 (5 bases). V lost 11 bases to trimming and J lost 4 bases, with 14 bases between them. This CDR3 spans 13 amino acids. CDR1 is MNHNY and CDR2 is SVGAGI in the germline V gene (reference sequence). CDR3 residues: CAGGRGDNEKLFF. CDR3 in DNA: TGTGCCGGGGGTCGGGGGGATAATGAAAAACTGTTTTTT.

This clone appeared once. The V call is TRBV5-1, the J call TRBJ2-5; tentatively, D is TRBD2 (5 bases). From germline, CDR1 is SGHRS and CDR2 YFSETQ. The CDR3 totals 15 residues. Trimming took 0 bases from V and 0 from J, leaving 9 bases between them. This CDR3 reads CASSLVGSDQETQYF. CDR3 nucleotides: TGCGCCAGCAGCTTGGTGGGTAGCGACCAAGAGACCCAGTACTTC.

The gene calls are TRBV7-8 and TRBJ2-1; 7 bases are shared with TRBD2. Trimming removed 4 bases from V and 2 bases from J; junction bases left unmatched: 11. The CDR3 runs 17 residues. CDR1 SGHVS and CDR2 FQNEAQ come from the germline V gene. The CDR3, as DNA: TGTGCCAGCAGCTCCGGAGCGGGGCGCCGAGCCTACAATGAGCAGTTCTTC. This gives the protein CASSSGAGRRAYNEQFF.

This CDR3 reads CASSPYRVSGNTIYF. Here the CDR3 DNA reads TGTGCCAGTAGTCCCTACAGGGTTTCTGGAAACACCATATATTTT. The chain links TRBV19 to TRBJ1-3, with a possible D match to TRBD1 (6 bases). Germline V lookup: CDR1 LNHDA, CDR2 SQIVND (reference sequence). CDR3 length: 15 residues. The V and J ends lost 5 bases and 1 base respectively, with 12 bases between them.

V and J are TRBV11-2 and TRBJ2-7, with 9 positions matching TRBD1. Germline values: CDR1 SGHAT, CDR2 FQNNGV. The CDR3 runs to 16 residues. Losses at the gene ends were 5 bases for V and 1 base for J; bases not matched to a gene: 9. The CDR3 loop is CASSGIGQGTSYEQYF. CDR3 bases: TGTGCCAGCAGCGGTATTGGACAGGGGACTTCCTACGAGCAGTACTTC.

The chain combines TRBV14 with TRBJ2-3; D not certain. The CDR3 length is 13 residues. Trimming cost V 1 base and J 7 bases, with 9 bases left between them. Germline V gene data show CDR1 as SGHDN and CDR2 as FVKESK. CDR3 amino acids: CASSQGLAHTQYF. Here the CDR3 DNA reads TGTGCCAGCAGCCAAGGCCTTGCGCATACGCAGTATTTT.

The table lists this clone with a few counts. The chain couples TRBV6-5 to TRBJ1-2; TRBD1 matches 7 bases. The CDR3 sequence is 14 residues long. V lost 5 bases to trimming and J lost 2 bases; unmatched junction nucleotides: 5. Germline values: CDR1 MNHEY, CDR2 SVGAGI. For the CDR3, the DNA is TGTGCCAGCAGTAGACAGGGCCCGAACTATGGCTACACCTTC. It specifies CASSRQGPNYGYTF.

The gene calls are TRBV19 and TRBJ2-7; 8 bases match TRBD2. The CDR3 covers 15 residues. Germline V gives CDR1 LNHDA, CDR2 SQIVND (reference sequence). V gave up 8 bases and J gave up 2 bases; unmatched junction bases: 11. This CDR3 reads CASGPTSGYPYEQYF. The DNA of the CDR3 is TGTGCCAGTGGCCCCACTAGCGGATACCCCTACGAGCAGTACTTC.

This rearrangement joins TRBV12-3 or TRBV12-4 to TRBJ1-4, with D unresolved. The CDR3 has 11 residues. V shed 6 bases and J shed 6 bases, with 5 bases lying between them. Here the CDR3 reads CASSSYEKLFF. The DNA of the CDR3 is TGTGCCAGCAGCTCTTATGAAAAACTGTTTTTT.

The rearrangement links TRBV5-4 to TRBJ2-2; the match to TRBD2 covers 12 bases. This CDR3 has 16 amino acids. With V trimmed by 2 bases and J by 7 bases, 6 bases remained unmatched. Germline V lookup: CDR1 SGHNT, CDR2 YYREEE (reference sequence). CDR3 bases: TGTGCCAGCAGCTTAGAGGGACTAGCGGGTGTCGGGGAGCTGTTTTTT. Translated: CASSLEGLAGVGELFF.

Only one count was recorded for this clone. The CDR3 is CSVATGTTVNEQFF. The CDR3 DNA reads TGCAGCGTTGCAACCGGGACTACCGTCAATGAGCAGTTCTTC. The chain is built from TRBV29-1 and TRBJ2-1; 7 nucleotides line up with TRBD2. This CDR3 contains 14 residues. Germline V gene data show CDR1 as SQVTM and CDR2 as ANQGSEA. Losses at the gene ends were 4 bases for V and 6 bases for J; bases not matched to a gene: 9.

The chain's CDR3 is CASSTRTGNFYGYTF. The CDR3 DNA is TGTGCCAGTAGTACCCGGACAGGGAATTTCTATGGCTACACCTTC. J is TRBJ1-2 and V is TRBV19; TRBD1 matches at 8 bases. The V gene end was trimmed by 4 bases and the J gene end by 4 bases; junction bases not matched to a gene: 8. This CDR3 contains 15 residues. CDR1 LNHDA and CDR2 SQIVND come from the germline V gene (reference sequence).

This clone was seen once. This chain uses TRBV30 with TRBJ2-5; 12 positions agree with TRBD2. The germline V gene encodes CDR1 GTSNPN and CDR2 SVGIG (reference sequence). The CDR3 sequence is 14 residues long. Germline trimming cut 7 bases from V and 3 bases from J; bases unmatched to any gene: 6. CDR3 amino acids: CASTSGRAKETQYF. In nucleotides, the CDR3 is TGTGCCTCGACTAGCGGGAGAGCAAAAGAGACCCAGTACTTC.

The V and J genes are TRBV3-1 (or the pseudogene TRBV3-2) and TRBJ2-5; D may be TRBD1 (5 bases). V lost 2 bases and J lost 2, with 9 bases in between. The length of the CDR3 is 14 residues. CDR1 LGHDT and CDR2 YNNKEL come from the germline V gene (reference sequence). The CDR3 coding sequence is TGTGCCAGCAGCCAAAAGTCAGGGCAAGAGACCCAGTACTTC. Translation: CASSQKSGQETQYF.

This chain links TRBV3-1 (or the pseudogene TRBV3-2) with TRBJ1-1; the D is unclear. This CDR3 is built from 15 residues. The germline V gene has CDR1 LGHDT and CDR2 YNNKEL (reference sequence). V was pared by 1 base and J by 0 bases, with 9 bases between. The CDR3 loop reads CASSQGAQMNTEAFF. The DNA for the CDR3 is TGTGCCAGCAGCCAAGGGGCGCAGATGAACACTGAAGCTTTCTTT.

The chain recombines TRBV12-5 with TRBJ2-6; no firm D call. V was cut by 3 bases and J by 3 bases, with 3 bases left in between. Looked up from germline, CDR1 is LGHNT and CDR2 is FRNRAP. This CDR3 has 13 residues. The CDR3 loop is CASGFSGANVLTF. The CDR3 nucleotides are TGTGCTAGTGGTTTTAGTGGGGCCAACGTCCTGACTTTC.

The genes are TRBV19 and TRBJ2-1; TRBD1 agrees at 7 bases. The CDR3 is 13 amino acids. With 5 bases clipped from V and 10 bases from J, the junction kept 8 bases outside the gene matches. The germline CDR1 and CDR2 sequences are LNHDA and SQIVND (reference sequence). The CDR3 here is CASSRDSQKEQFF. The CDR3 DNA follows: TGTGCCAGTAGTCGGGACAGTCAAAAGGAGCAGTTCTTC.

The chain recombines TRBV5-1 with TRBJ1-5, with D perhaps matching TRBD1 (6 bases). This CDR3 spans 13 amino acids. Germline assignment: CDR1 SGHRS and CDR2 YFSETQ. The V end lost 4 bases, the J end lost 4 bases, and 9 bases lay between the germline ends. The CDR3 protein is CASSVQGNQPQHF. For the CDR3, the DNA is TGCGCCAGCAGCGTTCAGGGGAATCAGCCCCAGCATTTT.

The chain uses TRBV10-3 and TRBJ1-2; D is unresolved. Germline V gene lookup returns CDR1 ENHRY and CDR2 SYGVKD. This CDR3 is built from 12 residues. Trimming shortened V by 7 bases and J by 4 bases, and 10 bases separated the two germline ends. The CDR3 DNA sequence: TGTGCCATCACCCCGGGTCCCTATGGCTACACCTTC. This encodes CAITPGPYGYTF.

The rearrangement uses TRBV24-1 and TRBJ1-3, with 8 bases identical to TRBD1. With V trimmed by 5 bases and J by 8 bases, 13 bases remained unmatched. The CDR3 length is 16 residues. Germline values: CDR1 KGHDR, CDR2 SFDVKD. The chain's CDR3 is CATSVPWTGKVDTIYF. In nucleotides, the CDR3 is TGTGCCACCAGTGTCCCGTGGACAGGGAAGGTTGACACCATATATTTT.

CDR3: CAWSGTGFNEQFF. CDR3 sequence (DNA): TGTGCCTGGAGTGGGACAGGGTTCAATGAGCAGTTCTTC. V is TRBV30 and J is TRBJ2-1, with 8 bases matching TRBD1. CDR3 size: 13 residues. From germline, CDR1 is GTSNPN and CDR2 SVGIG (reference sequence). Germline trimming cut 1 base from V and 6 bases from J; bases unmatched to any gene: 2.

This clone occurred once. The chain recombines TRBV7-9 with TRBJ2-5, with 7 bases fitting TRBD2. Germline V gene data show CDR1 as SEHNR and CDR2 as FQNEAQ (reference sequence). J gave up 3 bases and V 6 bases, and 10 bases lay outside the gene matches. The CDR3 is made up of 15 amino acids. Here the CDR3 DNA reads TGTGCCAGCAGTCCTGAGACTAGCCGGGAAGAGACCCAGTACTTC. It codes for CASSPETSREETQYF.

V is TRBV19 and J is TRBJ2-1, with 11 bases fitting TRBD2. Germline CDR1 and CDR2: LNHDA and SQIVND (reference sequence). Losses at the gene ends were 4 bases for V and 4 bases for J; bases not matched to a gene: 6. CDR3 length equals 16 residues. The CDR3: CASSREGLAAYNEQFF. The CDR3 DNA reads TGTGCCAGTAGTAGAGAGGGACTAGCGGCTTACAATGAGCAGTTCTTC.

The gene calls are TRBV19 and TRBJ2-6; D gene unclear. Per germline, CDR1 LNHDA and CDR2 SQIVND (reference sequence). V was shortened by 6 bases and J by 1 base, with 7 bases between the two germline ends. CDR3 length: 14 residues. CDR3 in amino acids: CASSLLSGANVLTF. In nucleotides, the CDR3 is TGTGCCAGTAGCCTCCTTTCTGGGGCCAACGTCCTGACTTTC.